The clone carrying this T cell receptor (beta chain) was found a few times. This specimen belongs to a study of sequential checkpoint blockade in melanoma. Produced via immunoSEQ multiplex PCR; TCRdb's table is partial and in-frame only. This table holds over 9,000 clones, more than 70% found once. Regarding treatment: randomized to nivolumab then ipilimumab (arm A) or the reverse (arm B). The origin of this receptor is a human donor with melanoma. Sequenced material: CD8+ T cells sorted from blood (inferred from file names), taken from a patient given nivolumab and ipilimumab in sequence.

The CDR3 DNA reads TGTGCCAGTAGTATCAAGGAGTACGGGGAGCTGTTTTTT. It yields the protein CASSIKEYGELFF. The chain combines TRBV19 with TRBJ2-2; D gene ambiguous. This CDR3 contains 13 residues. Germline CDR1 reads LNHDA; CDR2 reads SQIVND (reference sequence). Trimming left V 3 bases short and J 7 bases short, with 9 bases between.